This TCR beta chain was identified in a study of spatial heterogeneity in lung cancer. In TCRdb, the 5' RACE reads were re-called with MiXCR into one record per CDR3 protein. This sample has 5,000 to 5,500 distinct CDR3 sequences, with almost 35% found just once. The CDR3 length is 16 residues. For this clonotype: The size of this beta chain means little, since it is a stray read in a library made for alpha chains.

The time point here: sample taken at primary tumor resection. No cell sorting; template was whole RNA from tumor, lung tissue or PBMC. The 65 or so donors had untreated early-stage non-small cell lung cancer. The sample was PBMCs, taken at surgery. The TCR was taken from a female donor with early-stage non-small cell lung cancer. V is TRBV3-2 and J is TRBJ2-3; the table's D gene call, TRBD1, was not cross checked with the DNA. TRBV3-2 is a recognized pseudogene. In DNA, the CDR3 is TGTGCCAGCAGCCAAGAGGGACAGGGCTCCACAGATACGCAGTATTTT. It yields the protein CASSQEGQGSTDTQYF.